One and the same sample provided the 26 T cell receptor beta chains below, sequenced in a study of blood T cell repertoires in COVID-19. Clones were sequenced by immunoSEQ multiplex PCR, and TCRdb holds only the in-frame ones, with some missing. The sample holds 240,000 or so clones, roughly 90% seen once. The sample taken for sequencing was peripheral blood. Receptor source: a man in his sixties who had recovered from COVID-19.

The chain uses TRBV18 and TRBJ2-3; D gene ambiguous. CDR1 and CDR2 from the germline V gene are KGHSH and LQKENI. The CDR3 spans 13 residues. The V end was cut by 2 bases, the J end by 3 bases, with 6 bases between. The CDR3 spells CASSPAQTDTQYF. DNA of the CDR3: TGTGCCAGCTCACCAGCACAGACAGATACGCAGTATTTT.

The gene calls are TRBV7-9 and TRBJ2-2; D ambiguous. Trimming pared 7 bases from V and 6 bases from J, leaving 15 bases between. CDR1 and CDR2 (germline): SEHNR, FQNEAQ (reference sequence). This CDR3 contains 14 residues. The DNA of the CDR3 is TGTGCCAGCATCAAAGCAGGCCGGGCCGGGGAGCTGTTTTTT. It yields the protein CASIKAGRAGELFF.

The CDR3 region is CASTPGQGRTDTQYF. The CDR3 DNA is TGCGCCAGCACACCGGGACAGGGGCGCACAGATACGCAGTATTTT. This rearrangement joins TRBV10-1 to TRBJ2-3; TRBD1 matches at 10 bases. Trimming took 7 bases from V and 1 from J; bases not matched to a gene: 5. The CDR3 loop spans 15 amino acids. Germline V gene sequence: CDR1 WNHNN, CDR2 SYGVQD (reference sequence).

A single count supports this clone. The chain links TRBV7-6 to TRBJ2-7; 7 bases fit TRBD1. The germline V gene has CDR1 SGHVS and CDR2 FNYEAQ. After removal of 5 bases from V and 2 bases from J, the junction contained 12 bases not matched to a gene. This CDR3 is 16 amino acids long. The CDR3 nucleotides read TGTGCCAGCAGCACAGGGGTAGCAGGGAAAACCTACGAGCAGTACTTC. Amino acids: CASSTGVAGKTYEQYF. Full variable domain (remainder filled in from reference TRBV7-6 and TRBJ2-7): GAGVSQSPRYKVTKRGQDVALRCDPISGHVSLYWYRQALGQGPEFLTYFNYEAQQDKSGLPNDRFSAERPEGSISTLTIQRTEQRDSAMYRCASSTGVAGKTYEQYFGPGTRLTVT.

This chain uses TRBV25-1 with TRBJ1-1; a possible D gene is TRBD1 (6 bases). V was trimmed by 1 base and J by 3 bases, leaving 15 bases between them. CDR1 and CDR2 from the germline V gene are MGHDK and SYGVNS. The CDR3 covers 16 residues. The CDR3 here is CASSEFAGARDTEAFF. CDR3 DNA: TGTGCCAGCAGTGAATTTGCGGGGGCCAGAGACACTGAAGCTTTCTTT.

The chain carries TRBV10-3 and TRBJ1-3, with D unresolved. The germline V gene has CDR1 ENHRY and CDR2 SYGVKD. The CDR3 has 13 residues. V was clipped by 5 bases and J by 0 bases, with 5 bases between them. CDR3 residues: CAISINSGNTIYF. Here the CDR3 DNA reads TGTGCCATCAGTATTAACTCTGGAAACACCATATATTTT.

This chain joins TRBV4-2 and TRBJ2-4; 11 nucleotides match TRBD2. This CDR3 comprises 19 residues. Germline V gene data show CDR1 as LGHNA and CDR2 as YNFKEQ. V trimming: 1 base; J trimming: 0 bases; junction bases outside the gene matches: 8. The CDR3 DNA reads TGTGCCAGCAGCCAAGCGGGGCTAGCGGGGGGCCAAGCCAAAAACATTCAGTACTTC. It yields the protein CASSQAGLAGGQAKNIQYF.

V and J are TRBV18 and TRBJ2-5; TRBD2 matches 11 bases. From germline, CDR1 is KGHSH and CDR2 LQKENI. The CDR3 loop spans 17 amino acids. J was trimmed by 4 bases and V by 0 bases; bases with no gene match: 7. CDR3 loop: CASSPPRLAGGTETQYF. The CDR3 nucleotides read TGTGCCAGCTCACCACCCCGGCTAGCGGGGGGCACAGAGACCCAGTACTTC.

A few counts support this clone. CDR3 in amino acids: CASSYSRDSYNSPLHF. CDR3 DNA sequence: TGTGCCAGCAGTTACTCGAGGGACAGCTATAATTCACCCCTCCACTTT. This chain links TRBV6-5 with TRBJ1-6; 7 nucleotides line up with TRBD1. J lost 3 bases, V lost 0 bases, and 2 bases had no gene match. This CDR3 has 16 amino acids. Germline CDR1 and CDR2: MNHEY and SVGAGI.

This chain connects TRBV18 to TRBJ1-4, with TRBD1 identical over 10 bases. With V trimmed by 3 bases and J by 7 bases, 2 bases remained unmatched. The CDR3 is 14 amino acids. Germline V gives CDR1 KGHSH, CDR2 LQKENI. As DNA, the CDR3 is TGTGCCAGCTCACCGGGGGACAGGGGTGAAAAACTGTTTTTT. It codes for CASSPGDRGEKLFF. The full variable domain, in which reference TRBV18 and TRBJ1-4 provide the parts outside the CDR3, is NAGVMQNPRHLVRRRGQEARLRCSPMKGHSHVYWYRQLPEEGLKFMVYLQKENIIDESGMPKERFSAEFPKEGPSILRIQQVVRGDSAAYFCASSPGDRGEKLFFGSGTQLSVL.

The V call is TRBV11-2, the J call TRBJ2-2, with TRBD1 as a possible D gene (6 bases). The V end lost 5 bases, the J end lost 2 bases, and 15 bases lay between the germline ends. The CDR3 is made up of 16 amino acids. Germline V lookup: CDR1 SGHAT, CDR2 FQNNGV. This chain's CDR3 is CASSQIGTQNTGELFF. The CDR3 DNA reads as TGTGCCAGCAGCCAAATAGGGACACAAAACACCGGGGAGCTGTTTTTT. The full variable domain, in which reference TRBV11-2 and TRBJ2-2 provide the parts outside the CDR3, is EAGVAQSPRYKIIEKRQSVAFWCNPISGHATLYWYQQILGQGPKLLIQFQNNGVVDDSQLPKDRFSAERLKGVDSTLKIQPAKLEDSAVYLCASSQIGTQNTGELFFGEGSRLTVL.

This rearrangement joins TRBV5-1 to TRBJ1-6; 8 bases are shared with TRBD1. CDR1 is SGHRS, CDR2 YFSETQ, per germline. With 5 bases clipped from V and 6 bases from J, the junction kept 7 bases outside the gene matches. The CDR3 spans 15 residues. CDR3 in amino acids: CASRARTGTNSPLHF. The CDR3 coding sequence is TGCGCCAGCAGGGCGCGGACAGGGACTAATTCACCCCTCCACTTT.

V usage is TRBV3-1 (or the pseudogene TRBV3-2) and J usage is TRBJ2-7, with D unresolved. CDR3 length equals 14 residues. Germline V gene sequence: CDR1 LGHDT, CDR2 YNNKEL (reference sequence). Deletions cut 1 base from V and 1 base from J, with 8 bases between. DNA for the CDR3: TGTGCCAGCAGCCAAGGGTCCACATCCTACGAGCAGTACTTC. It yields the protein CASSQGSTSYEQYF.

The V call is TRBV6-5, the J call TRBJ1-6, with 7 bases aligning to TRBD1. The CDR3 totals 12 residues. Germline CDR1 and CDR2: MNHEY and SVGAGI. Trimming removed 8 bases from V and 8 bases from J; junction bases left unmatched: 3. CDR3 in DNA: TGTGCCAGCTGGACAGGTTATTCACCCCTCCACTTT. The encoded protein is CASWTGYSPLHF.

The rearrangement links TRBV2 to TRBJ2-3; the match to TRBD2 covers 9 bases. The V gene end was trimmed by 10 bases and the J gene end by 2 bases; junction bases not matched to a gene: 13. Germline V CDR1 and CDR2: SNHLY, FYNNEI. The CDR3 sequence is 16 residues long. The CDR3 nucleotides read TGTGCCACCGACGACCCGGGACTAGCCGACACAGATACGCAGTATTTT. Translated: CATDDPGLADTDTQYF.

This clone has a single count. This chain uses TRBV9 with TRBJ2-7; maybe TRBD1 (5 bases). This CDR3 comprises 14 residues. Germline V gene data show CDR1 as SGDLS and CDR2 as YYNGEE. The ends were cut back, 0 bases at V and 6 bases at J, with 13 bases in the middle. The CDR3: CASSVGSQGPEQYF. CDR3 in DNA: TGTGCCAGCAGCGTAGGGTCTCAGGGCCCCGAGCAGTACTTC.

The chain is built from TRBV6-5 and TRBJ2-7; D perhaps matches TRBD1 (8 bases). V lost 2 bases, J lost 4 bases, and 18 bases lay in between. This CDR3 spans 16 amino acids. Per the germline V gene, CDR1 is MNHEY and CDR2 is SVGAGI. The DNA of the CDR3 is TGTGCCAGCAGTTACAGGCCACAGGGGGAGGGGTACGAGCAGTACGTC. Its translation: CASSYRPQGEGYEQYV.

In DNA form, the CDR3 reads TGTGCCAGCAGCTTGGTGGCCCTCCAACGCGAGCAGTACTTC. It specifies CASSLVALQREQYF. The V and J genes are TRBV5-5 and TRBJ2-7; D gene unclear. This CDR3 has 14 amino acids. Trimming pared 0 bases from V and 6 bases from J, leaving 13 bases between. Germline V gene lookup returns CDR1 SGHKS and CDR2 YYEKEE (reference sequence).

In regard to this clone: Other nucleotide sequences from this sample produce the same CDR3. This chain links TRBV27 with TRBJ2-5; no definite D call. The CDR3 loop spans 13 amino acids. V lost 3 bases to trimming and J lost 5 bases, with 10 bases between them. Germline V gene data show CDR1 as MNHEY and CDR2 as SMNVEV (reference sequence). The CDR3 loop is CASSFGPVETQYF. In nucleotides, the CDR3 is TGTGCCAGCAGTTTTGGGCCAGTGGAGACCCAGTACTTC.

The chain employs TRBV24-1 and TRBJ1-5, with a tentative D call TRBD1 (5 bases). This CDR3 has 17 residues. V lost 3 bases and J 2 bases, leaving 16 bases between the germline ends. The germline V gene encodes CDR1 KGHDR and CDR2 SFDVKD. The CDR3 here is CATSDPRGAGGNQPQHF. The CDR3 bases are TGTGCCACCAGTGATCCCCGAGGGGCGGGGGGCAATCAGCCCCAGCATTTT.

J is TRBJ2-2 and V is TRBV2; tentative D call: TRBD1 (6 bases). Between the trimmed V and J ends, which lost 11 bases and 5 bases, there was a span of 15 bases. Germline CDR1 is SNHLY and CDR2 is FYNNEI. The CDR3 runs 13 residues. CDR3 sequence: CASRTRGTGELFF. For the CDR3, the DNA is TGTGCCTCACGAACCAGGGGAACCGGGGAGCTGTTTTTT. The whole variable domain, filled in from reference TRBV2 and TRBJ2-2, reads EPEVTQTPSHQVTQMGQEVILRCVPISNHLYFYWYRQILGQKVEFLVSFYNNEISEKSEIFDDQFSVERPDGSNFTLKIRSTKLEDSAMYFCASRTRGTGELFFGEGSRLTVL.

The chain has TRBV19 and TRBJ1-1; D is undetermined. Germline V gene sequence: CDR1 LNHDA, CDR2 SQIVND (reference sequence). The CDR3 is made up of 15 amino acids. The V end was cut by 5 bases, the J end by 4 bases, with 17 bases between. DNA of the CDR3: TGTGCCAGTAGTCCGAGGGCCGGTCTGGGCACTGAAGCTTTCTTT. This codes for CASSPRAGLGTEAFF.

The rearrangement joins TRBV2 to TRBJ1-3; tentative D call: TRBD1 (5 bases). This CDR3 has 14 residues. Germline CDR1 reads SNHLY; CDR2 reads FYNNEI. Deletions cut 5 bases from V and 4 bases from J, with 12 bases between. Here the CDR3 DNA reads TGTGCCAGCAGTCCACCAGGGTCGGGAAACACCATATATTTT. Translation gives CASSPPGSGNTIYF.

The rearrangement links TRBV19 to TRBJ1-2, with D maybe TRBD1 (5 bases). The CDR3 sequence is 15 residues long. Germline V gene data show CDR1 as LNHDA and CDR2 as SQIVND (reference sequence). Trimming cost V 3 bases and J 2 bases, with 13 bases left between them. CDR3 region: CASSISRGKNYGYTF. The CDR3 DNA follows: TGTGCCAGTAGTATTTCAAGGGGCAAGAACTATGGCTACACCTTC.

The chain is built from TRBV5-1 and TRBJ2-3; D might be TRBD2 (7 bases). Germline values: CDR1 SGHRS, CDR2 YFSETQ. The CDR3 loop spans 17 amino acids. V was trimmed by 4 bases and J by 0 bases, leaving 18 bases between them. CDR3: CASSTPGGGASTDTQYF. CDR3 sequence (DNA): TGCGCCAGCAGCACCCCCGGAGGGGGGGCTAGCACAGATACGCAGTATTTT.

This clone was counted between two and nine times. CDR3 sequence: CATSRAPSEAFF. The CDR3 DNA reads as TGTGCCACCAGCAGAGCCCCATCCGAAGCTTTCTTT. The chain is built from TRBV15 and TRBJ1-1; no clear D. Deletions cut 1 base from V and 8 bases from J, with 8 bases between. Per germline, CDR1 LNHNV and CDR2 YYDKDF (reference sequence). This CDR3 spans 12 amino acids.